This T cell receptor beta chain came from a study of blood T cell repertoires in COVID-19. Each recovered donor of Cohort 3 presented with two negative PCRs, clearance, or symptom resolution. In the original analysis: It was from reference gene primer amplification that nucleated cell counts were estimated. Sequencing was performed with immunoSEQ multiplex PCR; in TCRdb, only in-frame clones are kept and a portion is missing. That table supplies the V and J calls and clone size; D and trimming were determined from the DNA. The table shows 280,000 or so clones, with over 75% occurring only once. This clone was seen once. Between the trimmed V and J ends, which lost 6 bases and 7 bases, there was a span of 16 bases. The CDR3 sequence is 15 residues long. Germline V gene lookup returns CDR1 LNHDA and CDR2 SQIVND (reference sequence).

Material for sequencing was PBMCs or T cells enriched from blood (not recorded which). This receptor was identified in a man aged 25 to 40 who had recovered from COVID-19. V is TRBV19 and J is TRBJ1-6; D not certain. CDR3 nucleotides: TGTGCCAGTAGGACCGTTCGACTACCGAATTCACCCCTCCACTTT. Its translation is CASRTVRLPNSPLHF. Together with reference TRBV19 and TRBJ1-6, the CDR3 gives the full variable domain: DGGITQSPKYLFRKEGQNVTLSCEQNLNHDAMYWYRQDPGQGLRLIYYSQIVNDFQKGDIAEGYSVSREKKESFPLTVTSAQKNPTAFYLCASRTVRLPNSPLHFGNGTRLTVT.